The entry below gives a single T cell receptor (beta chain) sequence along with its context. What it binds is not known. Using its own MiXCR run on the 5' RACE reads, TCRdb lists one record per CDR3 protein. The profile shows a few hundred thousand distinct CDR3 sequences, around 28% of them singletons. This entry is derived from a study of T-cell memory formation after mild COVID-19. CDR1 and CDR2 from the germline V gene are MNHEY and SMNVEV (reference sequence). Trimming removed 3 bases from V and 8 bases from J, with 13 bases in between. CDR3 length equals 13 residues. Whole-study findings and limits: Several responding clones turned up in pre-infection memory, indicating that cross-reactive memory may have taken part.

The genes are TRBV27 and TRBJ1-2; no clear D. Sequenced sample: PBMCs or a T cell subset sorted from them (not recorded which). This clonotype was sampled from an adult woman who had mild COVID-19 (a few samples of this study predate the infection). Cell type and time point are not known. CDR3 loop: CASSFRTTSGYTF. CDR3 nucleotides: TGTGCCAGCAGTTTTCGCACTACGTCGGGCTACACCTTC.